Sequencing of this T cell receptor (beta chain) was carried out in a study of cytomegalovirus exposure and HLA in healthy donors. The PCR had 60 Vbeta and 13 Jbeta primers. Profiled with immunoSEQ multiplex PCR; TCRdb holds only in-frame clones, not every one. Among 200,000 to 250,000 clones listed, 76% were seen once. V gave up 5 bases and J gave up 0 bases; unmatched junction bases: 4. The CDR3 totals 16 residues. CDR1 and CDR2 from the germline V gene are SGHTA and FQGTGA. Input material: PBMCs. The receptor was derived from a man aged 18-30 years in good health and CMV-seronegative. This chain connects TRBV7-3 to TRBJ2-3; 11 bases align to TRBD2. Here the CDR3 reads CASSDRLAGSTDTQYF. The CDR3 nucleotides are TGTGCCAGCAGCGACCGACTAGCGGGGAGCACAGATACGCAGTATTTT.